Shown below are 25 T cell receptor beta chains from a single sample sequenced in a study of T cell changes during pregnancy in multiple sclerosis. TCRdb keeps only in-frame clones here, not all; method: immunoSEQ multiplex PCR. The data hold approximately 130,000 clones, with around 93% observed a single time. The sample consisted of peripheral blood, taken before pregnancy. These receptors all stem from a female donor with multiple sclerosis, enrolled in a pregnancy study.

Comment on this clone: Other DNA sequences in this sample translate to the same CDR3. This sequence joins TRBV5-1 and TRBJ1-1, with D tentatively TRBD1 (5 bases). Trimming pared 3 bases from V and 1 base from J, leaving 10 bases between. This CDR3 is built from 14 residues. Germline V gives CDR1 SGHRS, CDR2 YFSETQ. This chain's CDR3 is CASSSLTGNTEAFF. CDR3 bases: TGCGCCAGCAGCTCCCTTACAGGGAACACTGAAGCTTTCTTT.

This chain uses TRBV7-9 with TRBJ1-2, with TRBD1 identical over 8 bases. The CDR3 has 14 residues. In germline, CDR1 is SEHNR, CDR2 FQNEAQ (reference sequence). Germline trimming cut 3 bases from V and 2 bases from J; bases unmatched to any gene: 2. The DNA of the CDR3 is TGTGCCAGCAGCTTCGGGACAGGCAACTATGGCTACACCTTC. Translating gives CASSFGTGNYGYTF.

The chain has TRBV28 and TRBJ2-6; TRBD1 is a possible D gene (6 bases). The CDR3 covers 16 residues. V was pared by 6 bases and J by 3 bases, with 15 bases between. From germline, CDR1 is MDHEN and CDR2 SYDVKM. The CDR3 DNA is TGTGCCAGCAGCCCCTCTCGAGGGGGTGGGGCCAACGTCCTGACTTTC. Encoded protein: CASSPSRGGGANVLTF.

This chain links TRBV27 with TRBJ2-3; TRBD2 might be the D (6 bases). Germline values: CDR1 MNHEY, CDR2 SMNVEV (reference sequence). Trimming stripped 8 bases from V and 6 bases from J, with 18 bases between. The CDR3 spans 14 residues. The CDR3 sequence: CASSAGSPSDTQYF. For the CDR3, the DNA is TGTGCCAGCTCGGCGGGGTCCCCCTCGGATACGCAGTATTTT.

The CDR3 bases are TGCGCCAGCAGAAGGGACAGACGCTCCTACAATGAGCAGTTCTTC. It specifies CASRRDRRSYNEQFF. This chain connects TRBV5-1 to TRBJ2-1; 7 nucleotides match TRBD1. Unmatched junction bases numbered 5, after V lost 5 bases and J lost 0 bases. Germline-derived CDR1 and CDR2 are SGHRS and YFSETQ. CDR3 length: 15 residues.

V usage is TRBV5-4 and J usage is TRBJ1-2, with TRBD1 matching over 7 bases. The CDR3 extends over 17 amino acids. Germline CDR1 and CDR2: SGHNT and YYREEE (reference sequence). V was pared by 0 bases and J by 2 bases, with 10 bases of the junction left unmatched. The DNA of the CDR3 is TGTGCCAGCAGCTTGGGGGGGTGGGACAGTTTGAACTATGGCTACACCTTC. Protein product: CASSLGGWDSLNYGYTF.

The chain couples TRBV6-1 to TRBJ1-1, with D possibly matching TRBD1 (5 bases). The V gene lost 8 bases and the J gene lost 0 bases, with 13 bases spanning the gap. Looked up from germline, CDR1 is MNHNS and CDR2 is SASEGT. The CDR3 extends over 14 amino acids. DNA for the CDR3: TGTGCCAGCCGCCCAAAGGGGCTGAACACTGAAGCTTTCTTT. As protein: CASRPKGLNTEAFF.

This chain joins TRBV19 and TRBJ2-7; D is possibly TRBD1 (5 bases). This CDR3 has 11 residues. From germline, CDR1 is LNHDA and CDR2 SQIVND (reference sequence). V lost 10 bases and J 3 bases, leaving 10 bases between the germline ends. CDR3 residues: CATSQDYEQYF. DNA for the CDR3: TGTGCCACCTCACAGGACTACGAGCAGTACTTC.

J is TRBJ2-3 and V is TRBV7-3; no clear D gene. Per germline, CDR1 SGHTA and CDR2 FQGTGA. V was pared by 2 bases and J by 3 bases, with 9 bases between. The CDR3 runs to 14 residues. CDR3 amino acids: CASSLGPSTDTQYF. The CDR3 DNA sequence: TGTGCCAGCAGCTTAGGGCCCTCGACAGATACGCAGTATTTT.

CDR3 in DNA: TGTGCCAGCAGCTTAGGTGGGGGAAAGGCGACTAGCTACGAGCAGTACTTC. Its protein is CASSLGGGKATSYEQYF. The genes are TRBV7-8 and TRBJ2-7, with D perhaps TRBD2 (6 bases). V dropped 1 base and J dropped 3 bases, with 19 bases sitting between them. This CDR3 contains 17 residues. The germline V gene encodes CDR1 SGHVS and CDR2 FQNEAQ.

The chain combines TRBV6-1 with TRBJ2-1, with TRBD2 matching over 11 bases. Per germline, CDR1 MNHNS and CDR2 SASEGT. V shed 8 bases and J 7 bases; nucleotides not matched to a gene: 4. This CDR3 spans 13 amino acids. CDR3 DNA sequence: TGTGCCAGCCGTTGGACTAGCGGGAATGAGCAGTTCTTC. It specifies CASRWTSGNEQFF.

The gene calls are TRBV6-5 and TRBJ2-7; unclear D gene. Germline CDR1 and CDR2: MNHEY and SVGAGI. With 6 bases removed from V and 4 bases from J, the gap between germline ends came to 19 bases. CDR3 length: 15 amino acids. Written as DNA, the CDR3 is TGTGCCAGCAGACCCACAGTCAGGTCCTCATACGAGCAGTACTTC. Protein product: CASRPTVRSSYEQYF.

The chain combines TRBV7-7 with TRBJ1-1, with D uncertain. The CDR3 contains 13 residues. Germline V lookup: CDR1 SSHAT, CDR2 FNYEAQ (reference sequence). The V gene lost 5 bases and the J gene lost 0 bases, with 7 bases spanning the gap. The CDR3 is CASSATVNTEAFF. The DNA for the CDR3 is TGTGCCAGCAGCGCAACAGTGAACACTGAAGCTTTCTTT.

Written as DNA, the CDR3 is TGTGCCAGCAGCTTAGGGGCCCAGCCCCAGCATTTT. This codes for CASSLGAQPQHF. The chain links TRBV7-9 to TRBJ1-5; D gene ambiguous. In germline, CDR1 is SEHNR, CDR2 FQNEAQ (reference sequence). V dropped 1 base and J dropped 7 bases, with 5 bases sitting between them. The CDR3 has 12 amino acids.

The chain carries TRBV7-9 and TRBJ1-1, with D possibly TRBD1 on 5 matching bases. V lost 4 bases to trimming and J lost 4 bases, with 7 bases between them. CDR3 length: 12 residues. The germline CDR1 and CDR2 sequences are SEHNR and FQNEAQ (reference sequence). The CDR3, as DNA: TGTGCCAGCAGCTCCACAGGCACTGAAGCTTTCTTT. Translated, it gives CASSSTGTEAFF.

The gene calls are TRBV28 and TRBJ2-5; 10 bases agree with TRBD2. Germline CDR1 reads MDHEN; CDR2 reads SYDVKM. After removal of 5 bases from V and 5 bases from J, the junction contained 14 bases not matched to a gene. The CDR3 sequence is 17 residues long. CDR3 bases: TGTGCCAGCAGTACCCAAGGCAGCGGGAGGGCCTTGGAGACCCAGTACTTC. It translates to CASSTQGSGRALETQYF.

V usage is TRBV20-1 and J usage is TRBJ2-3; 9 nucleotides align to TRBD2. The CDR3 is 11 residues long. With 6 bases clipped from V and 5 bases from J, the junction kept 0 bases outside the gene matches. Germline CDR1 reads DFQATT; CDR2 reads SNEGSKA (reference sequence). CDR3 sequence (DNA): TGCAGTGCACTAGCGGGAGATACGCAGTATTTT. This codes for CSALAGDTQYF.

V gene TRBV9 combines with J gene TRBJ2-6; 7 bases are a match to TRBD1. With V trimmed by 0 bases and J by 3 bases, 6 bases remained unmatched. The CDR3 is made up of 17 amino acids. Germline CDR1 SGDLS, CDR2 YYNGEE. Written as DNA, the CDR3 is TGTGCCAGCAGCGTAGGAGGGGGCCCTAGTGGGGCCAACGTCCTGACTTTC. Translated: CASSVGGGPSGANVLTF. Full variable domain (missing parts from reference TRBV9 and TRBJ2-6): DSGVTQTPKHLITATGQRVTLRCSPRSGDLSVYWYQQSLDQGLQFLIQYYNGEERAKGNILERFSAQQFPDLHSELNLSSLELGDSALYFCASSVGGGPSGANVLTFGAGSRLTVL.

The chain recombines TRBV18 with TRBJ2-2; a weak D match, TRBD2 (7 bases). CDR3 length: 18 amino acids. Per germline, CDR1 KGHSH and CDR2 LQKENI. Trimming cost V 3 bases and J 1 base, with 18 bases left between them. CDR3 nucleotides: TGTGCCAGCTCACCCTACTTGGGGGGGGCGAGGAACACCGGGGAGCTGTTTTTT. Encoded protein: CASSPYLGGARNTGELFF.

This clone was seen more than once but under ten times. CDR3 DNA sequence: TGTGCCAGCTCAGGGGGGAGACAGGGATTAGCCAAAAACATTCAGTACTTC. Translating gives CASSGGRQGLAKNIQYF. This chain connects TRBV4-2 to TRBJ2-4; tentatively, D is TRBD1 (7 bases). Trimming stripped 8 bases from V and 0 bases from J, with 20 bases between. Germline CDR1 is LGHNA and CDR2 is YNFKEQ. This CDR3 spans 17 amino acids.

This sequence joins TRBV10-3 and TRBJ1-2; the D is unclear. Trimming cost V 3 bases and J 7 bases, with 12 bases left between them. This CDR3 has 13 residues. The germline V gene encodes CDR1 ENHRY and CDR2 SYGVKD. CDR3 nucleotide sequence: TGTGCCATCAGTGAAGAAGTTCGAGGTGGCTACACCTTC. Translation gives CAISEEVRGGYTF.

J is TRBJ2-3 and V is TRBV6-4; a weak D match, TRBD2 (6 bases). CDR3 length equals 18 residues. Germline V gene sequence: CDR1 MRHNA, CDR2 SNTAGT. V dropped 5 bases and J dropped 2 bases, with 23 bases sitting between them. The CDR3 loop is CASSFGTQGHTPTDTQYF. As DNA, the CDR3 is TGTGCCAGCAGTTTCGGGACTCAGGGTCACACCCCCACAGATACGCAGTATTTT.

The chain combines TRBV11-2 with TRBJ1-3; D gene unclear. V gave up 4 bases and J gave up 0 bases, with 4 bases separating them. The germline V gene encodes CDR1 SGHAT and CDR2 FQNNGV. The CDR3 is made up of 13 amino acids. CDR3 nucleotide sequence: TGTGCCAGCAGCTCCAACTCTGGAAACACCATATATTTT. Amino acid sequence: CASSSNSGNTIYF.

V gene TRBV7-2 combines with J gene TRBJ2-1; the match to TRBD2 covers 8 bases. Trimming took 4 bases from V and 6 from J; bases not matched to a gene: 5. This CDR3 is 14 amino acids long. Germline CDR1 SGHTA, CDR2 FQGNSA. CDR3 nucleotides: TGTGCCAGCAGCTCAAAGCGGGAGTCCAATGAGCAGTTCTTC. Translating gives CASSSKRESNEQFF.

This clone was recorded once. The chain is built from TRBV30 and TRBJ1-4; 8 nucleotides match TRBD1. The junction had 8 bases not matched to a gene; V was cut back by 0 bases and J by 8 bases. Per the germline V gene, CDR1 is GTSNPN and CDR2 is SVGIG (reference sequence). This CDR3 is 15 amino acids long. The CDR3 DNA reads TGTGCCTGGAGTGTAGGTGGACAGGGTGACGAAAAACTGTTTTTT. This gives the protein CAWSVGGQGDEKLFF.